This TCR beta chain was profiled in a study of cytomegalovirus exposure and HLA in healthy donors. Study-level points and caveats: A later analysis showed that HLA-associated TCR beta chains had undergone more clonal expansion than equally common others.

To note about this clone: Its antigen is still unknown.

This PCR relied on a set of 60 Vbeta primers and 13 Jbeta primers. Libraries were prepared by immunoSEQ multiplex PCR; TCRdb keeps only in-frame clonotypes and omits some of them. The sample consists of 100,000 or so clones, about 16% of them appearing once. Material: PBMCs. The clonotype originates from a female donor in good health and CMV-seronegative.

Here the CDR3 DNA reads TGTGCCAGCTCGGCGACAGGGGTTGAAAAACTGTTTTTT. The encoded protein is CASSATGVEKLFF. The V gene is TRBV6-5, the J gene TRBJ1-4; 8 bases fit TRBD1. The germline V gene encodes CDR1 MNHEY and CDR2 SVGAGI. The ends lost 8 bases at V and 7 bases at J; junction bases unmatched: 6. The CDR3 totals 13 residues.